The 8 T cell receptor beta chains below were found in one sample sequenced in a study of shared clonotypes between healthy human individuals. Clones were sequenced by immunoSEQ multiplex PCR, and TCRdb holds only the in-frame ones, with some missing. The top ten hold 0.37% of the sample, which has 2 million to 2.5 million clones, about 90% seen once. Sequenced: naive CD4+ T cells from PBMCs. Subset indicated: CD45RA+ positively selected. The receptor source for this set is a man aged 18 to 30 in good health. Some clones in this sample may be carry-over from other donors' samples.

V and J are TRBV4-3 and TRBJ2-1; D gene unclear. Germline CDR1 LGHNA, CDR2 YSLEER. The CDR3 totals 12 residues. Trimming took 9 bases from V and 15 from J, leaving 21 bases between them. The CDR3, as DNA: TGCGCCAGGGGTCTCGACGACCTAAAGACGTTCTTC. It translates to CARGLDDLKTFF.

V usage is TRBV7-3 and J usage is TRBJ2-1; 13 nucleotides match TRBD2. V was clipped by 3 bases and J by 7 bases; unmatched bases: 6. CDR1 is SGHTA and CDR2 is FQGTGA in the germline V gene. This CDR3 has 16 residues. CDR3 bases: TGTGCCAGCAGCTTTAGCGGGACTAGCGGGAAGAATGAGCAGTTCTTC. This sequence encodes CASSFSGTSGKNEQFF.

The CDR3 DNA follows: TGTGCCAGCAGCTTATCTACGACAGCCTCCTACGAGCAGTACTTC. Protein product: CASSLSTTASYEQYF. This chain uses TRBV11-1 with TRBJ2-7; D is possibly TRBD1 (5 bases). Trimming took off 2 bases at V and 0 bases at J, with 11 bases between the two ends. Germline V gives CDR1 SGHAT, CDR2 FQDESV (reference sequence). The CDR3 runs 15 residues. The whole variable domain, remainder taken from reference TRBV11-1 and TRBJ2-7, is EAEVAQSPRYKITEKSQAVAFWCDPISGHATLYWYRQILGQGPELLVQFQDESVVDDSQLPKDRFSAERLKGVDSTLKIQPAELGDSAMYLCASSLSTTASYEQYFGPGTRLTVT.

This chain links TRBV6-4 with TRBJ1-5; 8 positions match TRBD1. The V gene's germline CDR1 is MRHNA and CDR2 SNTAGT. The length of the CDR3 is 14 residues. The V and J ends lost 6 bases and 7 bases, in that order; junction bases with no gene match: 8. The CDR3 region has the DNA TGTGCCAGCAGCCAACAGGGGGAGGAACAGCCCCAGCATTTT. This codes for CASSQQGEEQPQHF.

This chain connects TRBV18 to TRBJ2-1; possibly TRBD1 for D (5 bases). With 3 bases removed from V and 5 bases from J, the gap between germline ends came to 14 bases. The V gene's germline CDR1 is KGHSH and CDR2 LQKENI. The CDR3 extends over 15 amino acids. As DNA, the CDR3 is TGTGCCAGCTCACCCCTTCAGGGCCTACACAATGAGCAGTTCTTC. It translates to CASSPLQGLHNEQFF.

In regard to this clone: The same CDR3 can be traced to other DNA sequences in this sample. The chain is built from TRBV6-5 and TRBJ2-6; D gene ambiguous. This CDR3 is built from 16 residues. Germline CDR1 is MNHEY and CDR2 is SVGAGI. V shed 0 bases and J shed 0 bases, with 6 bases lying between them. The CDR3 loop is CASSYSVNSGANVLTF. CDR3 nucleotides: TGTGCCAGCAGTTACTCGGTAAACTCTGGGGCCAACGTCCTGACTTTC.

The rearrangement links TRBV5-1 to TRBJ2-3; D call uncertain. The germline gives CDR1 SGHRS, CDR2 YFSETQ. The CDR3 extends over 12 amino acids. Trimming cost V 3 bases and J 4 bases, with 6 bases left between them. The CDR3 loop is CASSSTSDTQYF. CDR3 coding DNA: TGCGCCAGCAGCTCGACGTCAGATACGCAGTATTTT. Complete variable domain (other parts from reference TRBV5-1 and TRBJ2-3): KAGVTQTPRYLIKTRGQQVTLSCSPISGHRSVSWYQQTPGQGLQFLFEYFSETQRNKGNFPGRFSGRQFSNSRSEMNVSTLELGDSALYLCASSSTSDTQYFGPGTRLTVL.

The chain couples TRBV7-2 to TRBJ1-2; no firm D call. Between the trimmed V and J ends, which lost 1 base and 6 bases, there was a span of 12 bases. This CDR3 region has 14 residues. Germline loops: CDR1 SGHTA, CDR2 FQGNSA. As DNA, the CDR3 is TGTGCCAGCAGCTTAGAACGGGGAGGGCATGGCTACACCTTC. It yields the protein CASSLERGGHGYTF.